The 19 T cell receptor beta chains below come from one sample, sequenced in a study of shared clonotypes between healthy human individuals. Repertoires were generated with immunoSEQ multiplex PCR, while TCRdb's copy carries only in-frame clones and drops some. The table has around 600,000 clones, 85% to 95% seen once; the top ten hold around 0.12%. CD45RO negativity and positive selection for CCR7 defined naive CD8 cells, a population that excluded terminally differentiated effector memory CD45RA+ cells. Sample: naive CD8+ T cells sorted from blood. Receptors originate from a woman in her 30s in good health.

The V call is TRBV10-3, the J call TRBJ2-7; TRBD2 is a possible D gene (5 bases). CDR3 length: 17 amino acids. Germline V gene sequence: CDR1 ENHRY, CDR2 SYGVKD. Trimming took off 2 bases at V and 4 bases at J, with 21 bases between the two ends. Here the CDR3 DNA reads TGTGCCATCAGTGAGCCTCTCCGGGGAGCGACTGGGTACGAGCAGTACTTC. As protein: CAISEPLRGATGYEQYF.

The J gene is TRBJ2-5, the V gene TRBV2; D is uncertain. V dropped 8 bases and J dropped 4 bases, with 11 bases sitting between them. There are 12 residues in the CDR3. Germline CDR1 and CDR2: SNHLY and FYNNEI. Written as DNA, the CDR3 is TGTGCCAGCGATAGGGATCGAGAGACCCAGTACTTC. Residues: CASDRDRETQYF. Full variable domain (outside the CDR3, taken from reference TRBV2 and TRBJ2-5): EPEVTQTPSHQVTQMGQEVILRCVPISNHLYFYWYRQILGQKVEFLVSFYNNEISEKSEIFDDQFSVERPDGSNFTLKIRSTKLEDSAMYFCASDRDRETQYFGPGTRLLVL.

The gene calls are TRBV5-1 and TRBJ1-1; D unclear. The V end lost 4 bases, the J end lost 4 bases, and 14 bases lay between the germline ends. The CDR3 runs to 14 residues. CDR1 SGHRS and CDR2 YFSETQ come from the germline V gene. As DNA, the CDR3 is TGCGCCAGCAGCCAGGATTATTCGGGCACTGAAGCTTTCTTT. The encoded protein is CASSQDYSGTEAFF.

V and J are TRBV14 and TRBJ2-1; 8 nucleotides agree with TRBD1. CDR3 length: 17 amino acids. J was trimmed by 7 bases and V by 0 bases; bases with no gene match: 11. CDR1 is SGHDN and CDR2 is FVKESK in the germline V gene. CDR3 amino acids: CASSQDLRTGSPNEQFF. Written as DNA, the CDR3 is TGTGCCAGCAGCCAAGATCTCAGGACAGGGTCGCCTAATGAGCAGTTCTTC.

This clone was observed once. Here the CDR3 DNA reads TGTGCCAGTAGTATGGTTCTAATCGATGAAGCTTTCTTT. Translating gives CASSMVLIDEAFF. The chain links TRBV19 to TRBJ1-1; D is undetermined. The CDR3 covers 13 residues. Trimming removed 3 bases from V and 7 bases from J, with 12 bases in between. In germline, CDR1 is LNHDA, CDR2 SQIVND (reference sequence).

This chain joins TRBV6-1 and TRBJ1-5; the match to TRBD1 covers 8 bases. Germline V gene sequence: CDR1 MNHNS, CDR2 SASEGT. This CDR3 contains 15 residues. The ends lost 5 bases at V and 13 bases at J; junction bases unmatched: 16. In nucleotides, the CDR3 is TGTGCCAGCAGTCGCTTAACAGGGGGTGGGATAGATCAGCATTTT. Residues: CASSRLTGGGIDQHF.

In DNA, the CDR3 is TGTGCCAGCAGCCTCGGACAGGGGGGCTATGGCTACACCTTC. Amino acid sequence: CASSLGQGGYGYTF. The rearrangement uses TRBV28 and TRBJ1-2; 10 bases line up with TRBD1. CDR1 and CDR2 (germline): MDHEN, SYDVKM. The CDR3 totals 14 residues. V lost 6 bases and J lost 4; bases outside the gene matches: 5.

This chain uses TRBV28 with TRBJ2-3, with D hard to call. The CDR3 sequence is 13 residues long. Germline V gene data show CDR1 as MDHEN and CDR2 as SYDVKM. V was cut by 1 base and J by 2 bases, with 4 bases left in between. The CDR3 DNA reads as TGTGCCAGCAGTTTATTTGCCACAGATACGCAGTATTTT. Protein product: CASSLFATDTQYF. The full variable domain, its missing parts supplied by reference TRBV28 and TRBJ2-3, is DVKVTQSSRYLVKRTGEKVFLECVQDMDHENMFWYRQDPGLGLRLIYFSYDVKMKEKGDIPEGYSVSREKKERFSLILESASTNQTSMYLCASSLFATDTQYFGPGTRLTVL.

The chain has TRBV9 and TRBJ2-1; D is uncertain. The CDR3 extends over 14 amino acids. Per the germline V gene, CDR1 is SGDLS and CDR2 is YYNGEE. V was shortened by 0 bases and J by 7 bases, with 11 bases between the two germline ends. The CDR3 coding sequence is TGTGCCAGCAGCGTAGGGCTGGGCCAAAATGAGCAGTTCTTC. Its protein is CASSVGLGQNEQFF.

V gene TRBV7-9 combines with J gene TRBJ2-2, with TRBD1 matching 7 bases. After removal of 5 bases from V and 3 bases from J, the junction contained 6 bases not matched to a gene. The V gene's germline CDR1 is SEHNR and CDR2 FQNEAQ (reference sequence). The CDR3 loop spans 15 amino acids. CDR3 sequence: CASSRRDSDTGELFF. For the CDR3, the DNA is TGTGCCAGCAGCAGACGGGACAGCGACACCGGGGAGCTGTTTTTT.

The chain recombines TRBV6-1 with TRBJ1-3; D gene uncertain. The germline gives CDR1 MNHNS, CDR2 SASEGT. This CDR3 has 9 residues. With 8 bases removed from V and 8 bases from J, the gap between germline ends came to 4 bases. Here the CDR3 reads CASGHTIYF. CDR3 bases: TGTGCCAGCGGTCACACCATATATTTT.

CDR3 nucleotides: TGTGCCAGTAGTATGGGCCTTGGGGATGGCTACACCTTC. It codes for CASSMGLGDGYTF. The chain combines TRBV19 with TRBJ1-2; D is undetermined. The ends were cut back, 3 bases at V and 6 bases at J, with 11 bases in the middle. This CDR3 contains 13 residues. In germline, CDR1 is LNHDA, CDR2 SQIVND (reference sequence). Filled out from reference TRBV19 and TRBJ1-2, the complete variable domain reads DGGITQSPKYLFRKEGQNVTLSCEQNLNHDAMYWYRQDPGQGLRLIYYSQIVNDFQKGDIAEGYSVSREKKESFPLTVTSAQKNPTAFYLCASSMGLGDGYTFGSGTRLTVV.

Worth noting for this clone: The sample contains more than one DNA sequence encoding this CDR3. This chain links TRBV11-2 with TRBJ1-5; D is possibly TRBD1 (6 bases). Germline loops: CDR1 SGHAT, CDR2 FQNNGV. There are 14 residues in the CDR3. The V end lost 1 base, the J end lost 4 bases, and 8 bases lay between the germline ends. DNA of the CDR3: TGTGCCAGCAGCTTAGGAGGGGGAAATCAGCCCCAGCATTTT. Translated, it gives CASSLGGGNQPQHF.

The rearrangement links TRBV27 to TRBJ1-5; D unclear. This CDR3 is built from 15 residues. Germline V gene sequence: CDR1 MNHEY, CDR2 SMNVEV (reference sequence). V shed 1 base and J shed 3 bases, with 10 bases lying between them. CDR3 sequence reads: CASSLYAVNNQPQHF. CDR3 coding DNA: TGTGCCAGCAGTTTATACGCGGTAAACAATCAGCCCCAGCATTTT.

V usage is TRBV28 and J usage is TRBJ1-1, with 9 bases aligning to TRBD1. V lost 2 bases to trimming and J lost 8 bases; unmatched junction nucleotides: 9. Per germline, CDR1 MDHEN and CDR2 SYDVKM. CDR3 length: 15 residues. The CDR3 DNA reads as TGTGCCAGCAGTTTACTAATGGACAGGGGCCACGAAGCTTTCTTT. It codes for CASSLLMDRGHEAFF.

J is TRBJ1-4 and V is TRBV15; D gene uncertain. Trimming took 8 bases from V and 6 from J, leaving 7 bases between them. Germline assignment: CDR1 LNHNV and CDR2 YYDKDF (reference sequence). The CDR3 is 11 amino acids. CDR3 in amino acids: CATLIDEKLFF. For the CDR3, the DNA is TGTGCCACCCTGATTGATGAAAAACTGTTTTTT. The full variable domain, with the rest looked up from reference TRBV15 and TRBJ1-4, is DAMVIQNPRYQVTQFGKPVTLSCSQTLNHNVMYWYQQKSSQAPKLLFHYYDKDFNNEADTPDNFQSRRPNTSFCFLDIRSPGLGDTAMYLCATLIDEKLFFGSGTQLSVL.

This chain links TRBV27 with TRBJ2-2; D remains unclear. Trimming took 0 bases from V and 4 from J, leaving 15 bases between them. From germline, CDR1 is MNHEY and CDR2 SMNVEV (reference sequence). The length of the CDR3 is 17 residues. In DNA, the CDR3 is TGTGCCAGCAGTTTATCGCGGAGCCGGAGCCTCACCGGGGAGCTGTTTTTT. It codes for CASSLSRSRSLTGELFF.

This sequence joins TRBV5-6 and TRBJ1-2; 7 bases are a match to TRBD1. The CDR3 sequence is 15 residues long. V shed 5 bases, J shed 3 bases, and the junction held 10 bases outside the gene matches. Germline lookup yields CDR1 SGHDT and CDR2 YYEEEE. CDR3 in amino acids: CASRHQGVGDYGYTF. Here the CDR3 DNA reads TGTGCCAGCAGACATCAGGGGGTAGGGGACTATGGCTACACCTTC.

The rearrangement joins TRBV27 to TRBJ2-7; 7 nucleotides line up with TRBD1. The CDR3 is made up of 16 amino acids. Germline V gives CDR1 MNHEY, CDR2 SMNVEV (reference sequence). Germline trimming cut 3 bases from V and 3 bases from J; bases unmatched to any gene: 11. In nucleotides, the CDR3 is TGTGCCAGCAGTTTGGTAGGGGGCTCGGTGATCTACGAGCAGTACTTC. Encoded protein: CASSLVGGSVIYEQYF.